The 10 T cell receptor beta chains in this list originate from one sample, sequenced in a study of shared clonotypes between healthy human individuals. Here immunoSEQ multiplex PCR was the method, and the copy in TCRdb shows in-frame clones only, minus some. This table holds 2.3 million or so clones, approximately 93% found once. The source material was naive CD4+ T cells from PBMCs. Indicated subset: CD45RA+ positively selected. The receptors shown here come from a man aged 18 to 30 in good health. Some clones in this sample may be carry-over from other donors' samples.

This clone was observed a few times. The junction departs from the called germline gene at one end, perhaps through a read error. J is TRBJ1-1 and V is TRBV30, with 7 bases aligning to TRBD1. Germline CDR1 reads GTSNPN; CDR2 reads SVGIG (reference sequence). The CDR3 is 14 residues long. CDR3 amino acids: CAWTPLGTAIVGIF. The CDR3 coding sequence is TGTGCCTGGACCCCTCTTGGGACAGCTATCGTCGGAATCTTT.

This sequence joins TRBV9 and TRBJ2-7; D perhaps matches TRBD2 (5 bases). The CDR3 has 15 residues. V lost 0 bases and J lost 4, with 14 bases in between. Germline values: CDR1 SGDLS, CDR2 YYNGEE. For the CDR3, the DNA is TGTGCCAGCAGCGTAGGAACGGGGAGACAATACGAGCAGTACTTC. This translates into CASSVGTGRQYEQYF.

As regards this clone: The same CDR3 arises from other DNA sequences in this sample as well. The chain is built from TRBV18 and TRBJ1-1; D might be TRBD1 (5 bases). Trimming removed 3 bases at V and 0 bases at J, with 11 bases between. Germline V gives CDR1 KGHSH, CDR2 LQKENI. The CDR3 extends over 15 amino acids. The CDR3 spells CASSPRTDMNTEAFF. The CDR3, as DNA: TGTGCCAGCTCACCGCGGACGGACATGAACACTGAAGCTTTCTTT.

The V gene is TRBV25-1, the J gene TRBJ2-2; perhaps TRBD1 as D (5 bases). Trimming left V 3 bases short and J 5 bases short, with 10 bases between. The germline V gene encodes CDR1 MGHDK and CDR2 SYGVNS. The CDR3 length is 14 residues. CDR3 protein: CASSDEKGTGELFF. In nucleotides, the CDR3 is TGTGCCAGCAGTGACGAGAAGGGGACCGGGGAGCTGTTTTTT.

The chain has TRBV7-9 and TRBJ1-1, with D tentatively TRBD1 (5 bases). The V end was cut by 3 bases, the J end by 11 bases, with 16 bases between. Germline V gene data show CDR1 as SEHNR and CDR2 as FQNEAQ (reference sequence). The CDR3 totals 13 residues. The CDR3 protein is CASSLNGAFWAFF. The CDR3 DNA reads TGTGCCAGCAGCTTGAACGGGGCATTTTGGGCTTTCTTT.

The chain joins TRBV10-3 to TRBJ2-7, with 8 bases aligning to TRBD2. The CDR3 has 16 residues. V trimming: 6 bases; J trimming: 3 bases; junction bases outside the gene matches: 13. Germline CDR1 and CDR2: ENHRY and SYGVKD. The CDR3 DNA follows: TGTGCCATCAGCGACGGATCCAAAAGCGGGAGCTACGAGCAGTACTTC. Its protein product is CAISDGSKSGSYEQYF.

This clone was picked up a small number of times. V usage is TRBV5-1 and J usage is TRBJ1-4; unclear D gene. CDR1 and CDR2 from the germline V gene are SGHRS and YFSETQ. The CDR3 totals 13 residues. Trimming removed 4 bases from V and 7 bases from J, with 11 bases in between. CDR3 sequence: CASSLSIGEKLFF. CDR3 DNA: TGCGCCAGCAGCCTGAGTATTGGTGAAAAACTGTTTTTT.

The chain has TRBV19 and TRBJ2-7; 14 bases map to TRBD2. The germline V gene encodes CDR1 LNHDA and CDR2 SQIVND (reference sequence). V lost 7 bases to trimming and J lost 1 base; unmatched junction nucleotides: 15. This CDR3 has 19 residues. The CDR3 DNA reads as TGTGCCAGTACTCCCCGAGGACTAGCGGGAGGTGTTGGGTCCTACGAGCAGTACTTC. Translating it yields CASTPRGLAGGVGSYEQYF. The variable domain in full, completed from reference TRBV19 and TRBJ2-7, reads DGGITQSPKYLFRKEGQNVTLSCEQNLNHDAMYWYRQDPGQGLRLIYYSQIVNDFQKGDIAEGYSVSREKKESFPLTVTSAQKNPTAFYLCASTPRGLAGGVGSYEQYFGPGTRLTVT.

The chain combines TRBV6-5 with TRBJ2-1; TRBD1 matches 7 bases. Germline V gene sequence: CDR1 MNHEY, CDR2 SVGAGI. The CDR3 has 16 residues. The trim removed 2 bases at V and 0 bases at J, leaving 4 bases unmatched. CDR3 protein: CASSYTGQASYNEQFF. The CDR3 coding sequence is TGTGCCAGCAGTTACACCGGACAGGCCTCCTACAATGAGCAGTTCTTC.

This chain connects TRBV7-6 to TRBJ1-1, with unresolved D. Germline-derived CDR1 and CDR2 are SGHVS and FNYEAQ. The ends were cut back, 6 bases at V and 0 bases at J, with 5 bases in the middle. CDR3 length equals 12 residues. CDR3 nucleotides: TGTGCCAGCAGTCAAATGAACACTGAAGCTTTCTTT. Translation gives CASSQMNTEAFF.